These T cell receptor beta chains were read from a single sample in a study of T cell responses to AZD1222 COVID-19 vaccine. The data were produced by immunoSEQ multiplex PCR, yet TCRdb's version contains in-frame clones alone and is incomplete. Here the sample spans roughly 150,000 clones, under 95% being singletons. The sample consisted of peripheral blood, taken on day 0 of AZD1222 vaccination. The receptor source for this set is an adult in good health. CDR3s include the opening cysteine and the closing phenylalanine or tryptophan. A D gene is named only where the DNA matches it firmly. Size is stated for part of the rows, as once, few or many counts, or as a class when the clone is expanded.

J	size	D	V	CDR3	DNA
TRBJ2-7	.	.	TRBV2	CASSVDSTPGDEQYF	TGTGCCAGCAGTGTCGACAGTACCCCTGGGGACGAGCAGTACTTC
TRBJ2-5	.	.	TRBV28	CASSFGQGRETQYF	TGTGCCAGCAGTTTCGGTCAGGGGCGAGAGACCCAGTACTTC
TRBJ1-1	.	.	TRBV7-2	CASRLTRNTEAFF	TGTGCCAGCAGGTTAACACGGAACACTGAAGCTTTCTTT
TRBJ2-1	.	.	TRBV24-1	CATSDTSRSYNEQFF	TGTGCCACCAGTGATACCTCGAGGTCCTACAATGAGCAGTTCTTC
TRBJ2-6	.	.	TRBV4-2	CASSLGPLHGYSGANVLTF	TGTGCCAGCAGCCTGGGCCCCCTACACGGGTACTCTGGGGCCAACGTCCTGACTTTC
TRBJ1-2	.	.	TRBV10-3	CAISERGFYGYTF	TGTGCCATCAGTGAACGGGGTTTCTATGGCTACACCTTC
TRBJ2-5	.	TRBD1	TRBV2	CASSEQQGMETQYF	TGTGCCAGCAGTGAACAACAGGGGATGGAGACCCAGTACTTC
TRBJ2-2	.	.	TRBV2	CASSEGTAFLGGELFF	TGTGCCAGCAGTGAAGGGACAGCCTTCCTGGGGGGGGAGCTGTTTTTT
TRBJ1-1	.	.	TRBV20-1	CSADKGIGAFF	TGCAGTGCTGACAAGGGGATAGGAGCTTTCTTT
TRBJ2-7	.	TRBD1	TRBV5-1	CASSLGIGTGNGEQYF	TGCGCCAGCAGCTTGGGGATTGGGACAGGGAACGGCGAGCAGTACTTC
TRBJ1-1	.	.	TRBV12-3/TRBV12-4	CASSWGLVTEAFF	TGTGCCAGCAGTTGGGGGTTGGTCACTGAAGCTTTCTTT
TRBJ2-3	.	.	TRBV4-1	CASSQGYGLRPDTQYF	TGCGCCAGCAGCCAAGGGTATGGGCTGCGCCCAGATACGCAGTATTTT
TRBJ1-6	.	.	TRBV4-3	CASSQRADSPLHF	TGCGCCAGCAGCCAACGGGCGGATTCACCCCTCCACTTT
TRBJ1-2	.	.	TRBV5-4	CASSLRGPYGYTF	TGTGCCAGCAGCTTGAGGGGACCTTATGGCTACACCTTC
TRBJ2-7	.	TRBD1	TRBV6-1	CASSDLGTARTVQYF	TGTGCCAGCAGTGATCTTGGGACAGCAAGAACTGTGCAGTACTTC
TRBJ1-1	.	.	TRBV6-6	CASSYSGYTEAFF	TGTGCCAGCAGTTACTCGGGTTACACTGAAGCTTTCTTT
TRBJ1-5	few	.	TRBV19	CASSPIGMGAAGNQPQHF	TGTGCCAGTAGTCCGATAGGGATGGGGGCGGCGGGCAATCAGCCCCAGCATTTT
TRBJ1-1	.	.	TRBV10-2	CASSGQGHTEAFF	TGCGCCAGCAGTGGGCAGGGGCACACTGAAGCTTTCTTT
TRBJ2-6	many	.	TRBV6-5	CASAYSGANVLTF	TGTGCCAGCGCCTACTCTGGGGCCAACGTCCTGACTTTC
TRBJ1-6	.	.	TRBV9	CASSVGRVESPLHF	TGTGCCAGCAGCGTAGGTCGGGTTGAGTCACCCCTCCACTTT
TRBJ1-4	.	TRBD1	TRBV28	CASSLQGSNEKLFF	TGTGCCAGCAGCCTACAGGGGAGTAATGAAAAACTGTTTTTT
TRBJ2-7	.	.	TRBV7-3	CASSPNDGYEQYF	TGTGCCAGCAGCCCCAACGACGGCTACGAGCAGTACTTC
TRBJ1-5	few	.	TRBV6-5	CASSYSIGRDLPQHF	TGTGCCAGCAGTTACTCGATCGGTAGGGACCTACCCCAGCATTTT
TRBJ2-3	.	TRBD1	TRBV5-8	CASSSRQGSGGMEDTQYF	TGTGCCAGCAGCTCCCGACAGGGGTCGGGCGGAATGGAAGATACGCAGTATTTT
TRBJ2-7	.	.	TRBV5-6	CASSLQGLNSYEQYF	TGTGCCAGCAGCTTGCAGGGATTAAATTCCTACGAGCAGTACTTC
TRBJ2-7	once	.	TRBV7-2	CASSLGGVSYEQYF	TGTGCCAGCAGCTTAGGGGGCGTCTCCTACGAGCAGTACTTC
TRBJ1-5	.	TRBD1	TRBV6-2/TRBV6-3	CASTPTGGRQPQHF	TGTGCCAGCACCCCAACAGGGGGCCGGCAGCCCCAGCATTTT
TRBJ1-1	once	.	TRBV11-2	CASRLLGSYTEAFF	TGTGCCAGCAGGTTACTCGGGTCGTACACTGAAGCTTTCTTT
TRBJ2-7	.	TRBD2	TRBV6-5	CASSYSAGDVNEQYF	TGTGCCAGCAGTTACTCGGCGGGAGATGTCAACGAGCAGTACTTC
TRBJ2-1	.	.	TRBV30	CAWSRGSPYNEQFF	TGTGCCTGGAGTAGGGGGAGCCCCTACAATGAGCAGTTCTTC
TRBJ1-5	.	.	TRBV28	CASSLGRGGGQPQHF	TGTGCCAGCAGTTTAGGCAGGGGCGGGGGTCAGCCCCAGCATTTT
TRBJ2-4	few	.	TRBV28	CASSFLGSKSRNIQYF	TGTGCCAGCAGTTTTTTGGGGTCGAAGAGTCGTAACATTCAGTACTTC
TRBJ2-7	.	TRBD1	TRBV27	CASRPPGQAYEQYF	TGTGCCAGCAGACCCCCGGGACAGGCCTACGAGCAGTACTTC
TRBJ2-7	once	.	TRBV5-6	CASSLVGYEQYF	TGTGCCAGCAGCTTGGTAGGCTACGAGCAGTACTTC
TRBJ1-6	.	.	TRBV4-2	CASSQSMADPLPLHF	TGTGCCAGCAGCCAATCGATGGCGGACCCCCTACCCCTCCACTTT
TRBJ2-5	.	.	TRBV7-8	CASSLFNFEGETQYF	TGTGCCAGCAGCTTATTTAACTTTGAGGGGGAGACCCAGTACTTC
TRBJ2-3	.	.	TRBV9	CASQSGADTQYF	TGTGCCAGCCAGAGCGGCGCAGATACGCAGTATTTT
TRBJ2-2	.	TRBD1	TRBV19	CASSPETGGTGELFF	TGTGCCAGTAGTCCTGAGACAGGGGGCACCGGGGAGCTGTTTTTT
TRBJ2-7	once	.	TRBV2	CASSEAGVMYEQYF	TGTGCCAGCAGTGAAGCTGGGGTTATGTACGAGCAGTACTTC
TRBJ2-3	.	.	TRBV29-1	CSVELARDTDTQYF	TGCAGCGTTGAGTTAGCCAGGGATACAGATACGCAGTATTTT
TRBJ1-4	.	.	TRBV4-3	CASSQDITTNEKLFF	TGCGCCAGCAGCCAAGATATAACAACTAATGAAAAACTGTTTTTT
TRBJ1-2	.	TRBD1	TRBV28	CASSEAGTGVRNYGYTF	TGTGCCAGCAGTGAAGCCGGGACAGGGGTGAGGAACTATGGCTACACCTTC
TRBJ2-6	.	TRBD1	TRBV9	CASSSWDRETSGANVLTF	TGTGCCAGCAGCTCCTGGGACAGGGAAACCTCTGGGGCCAACGTCCTGACTTTC
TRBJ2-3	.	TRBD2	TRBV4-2	CASSRRLAGDHTDTQYF	TGTGCCAGCAGCCGCCGACTAGCGGGAGACCACACAGATACGCAGTATTTT
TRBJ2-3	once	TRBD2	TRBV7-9	CASSLRTKRESTDTQYF	TGTGCCAGCAGCTTAAGAACCAAGCGGGAGAGCACAGATACGCAGTATTTT
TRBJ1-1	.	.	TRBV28	CASSLGGAAAEAFF	TGTGCCAGCAGTTTGGGGGGCGCAGCCGCTGAAGCTTTCTTT
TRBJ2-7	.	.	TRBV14	CASSQVGEQYF	TGTGCCAGCAGCCAAGTAGGAGAGCAGTACTTC
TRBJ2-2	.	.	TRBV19	CASSIRRDGSTGELFF	TGTGCCAGTAGTATTCGGCGGGATGGGAGCACCGGGGAGCTGTTTTTT
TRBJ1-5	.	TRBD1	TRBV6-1	CASSEGTGVGQPQHF	TGTGCCAGCAGTGAGGGGACAGGGGTCGGTCAGCCCCAGCATTTT